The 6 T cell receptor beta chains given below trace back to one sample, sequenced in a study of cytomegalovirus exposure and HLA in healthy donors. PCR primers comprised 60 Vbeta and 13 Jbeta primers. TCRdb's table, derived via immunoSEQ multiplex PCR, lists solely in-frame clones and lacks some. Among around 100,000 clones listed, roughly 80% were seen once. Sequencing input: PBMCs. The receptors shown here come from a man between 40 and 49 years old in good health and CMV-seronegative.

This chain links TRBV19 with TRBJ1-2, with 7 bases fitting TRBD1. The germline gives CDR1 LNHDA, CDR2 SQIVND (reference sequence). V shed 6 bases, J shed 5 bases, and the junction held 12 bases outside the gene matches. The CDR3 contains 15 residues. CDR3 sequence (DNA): TGTGCCAGTAGAGTAGGGGGACAGCCTCCGTATGGCTACACCTTC. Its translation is CASRVGGQPPYGYTF.

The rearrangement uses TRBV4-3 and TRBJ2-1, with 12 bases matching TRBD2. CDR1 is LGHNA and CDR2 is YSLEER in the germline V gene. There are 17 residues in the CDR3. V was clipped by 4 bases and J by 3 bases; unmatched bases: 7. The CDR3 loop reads CASSRKTSGGYYNEQFF. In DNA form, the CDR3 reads TGCGCCAGCAGCCGCAAGACTAGCGGGGGATACTACAATGAGCAGTTCTTC.

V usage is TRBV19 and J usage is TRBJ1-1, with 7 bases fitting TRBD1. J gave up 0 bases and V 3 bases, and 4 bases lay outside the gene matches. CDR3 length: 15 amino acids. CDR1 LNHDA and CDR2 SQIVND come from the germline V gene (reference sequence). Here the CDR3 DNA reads TGTGCCAGTAGTATTTCCGGGACAGTGAACACTGAAGCTTTCTTT. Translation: CASSISGTVNTEAFF. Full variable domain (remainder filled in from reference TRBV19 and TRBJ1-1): DGGITQSPKYLFRKEGQNVTLSCEQNLNHDAMYWYRQDPGQGLRLIYYSQIVNDFQKGDIAEGYSVSREKKESFPLTVTSAQKNPTAFYLCASSISGTVNTEAFFGQGTRLTVV.

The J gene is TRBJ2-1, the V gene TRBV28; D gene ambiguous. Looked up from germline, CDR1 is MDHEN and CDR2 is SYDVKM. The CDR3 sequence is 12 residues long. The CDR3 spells CVTAYSYNEQFF. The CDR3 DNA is TGTGTAACTGCGTACTCCTACAATGAGCAGTTCTTC.

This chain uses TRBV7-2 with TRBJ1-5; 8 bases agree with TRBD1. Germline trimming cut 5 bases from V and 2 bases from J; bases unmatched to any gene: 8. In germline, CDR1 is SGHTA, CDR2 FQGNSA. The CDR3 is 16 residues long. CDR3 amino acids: CASSPDRGGGNQPQHF. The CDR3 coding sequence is TGTGCCAGCAGCCCCGACAGGGGAGGTGGCAATCAGCCCCAGCATTTT.

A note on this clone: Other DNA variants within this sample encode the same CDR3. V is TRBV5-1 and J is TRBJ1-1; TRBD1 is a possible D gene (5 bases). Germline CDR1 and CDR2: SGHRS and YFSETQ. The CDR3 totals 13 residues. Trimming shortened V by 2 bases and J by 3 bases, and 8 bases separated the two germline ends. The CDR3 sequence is CASSFGGDTEAFF. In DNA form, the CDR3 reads TGCGCCAGCAGCTTCGGGGGAGACACTGAAGCTTTCTTT.